The 2 T cell receptor beta chains below were found in one sample sequenced in a study of shared clonotypes between healthy human individuals. Clones were sequenced by immunoSEQ multiplex PCR, and TCRdb holds only the in-frame ones, with some missing. The sample lists fewer than 850,000 clones; 90% were seen once. The sample was memory CD8+ T cells from PBMCs. Stated subset: CD45RO+ cells pooled with CCR7-negative TemRA cells. The receptor source for this set is a man younger than 30 in good health. Some clones in this sample may be carry-over from other donors' samples.

As DNA, the CDR3 is TGCAGCGTTGAAGATGGGAAGGGGGCGGTTGGGGAGCAGTACTTC. Translation gives CSVEDGKGAVGEQYF. The chain is built from TRBV29-1 and TRBJ2-7; 7 bases align to TRBD1. V was clipped by 0 bases and J by 7 bases; unmatched bases: 12. Germline V gene lookup returns CDR1 SQVTM and CDR2 ANQGSEA. CDR3 length: 15 residues.

This rearrangement joins TRBV7-8 to TRBJ2-3, with D hard to call. This CDR3 is 13 amino acids long. The ends were cut back, 1 base at V and 4 bases at J, with 6 bases in the middle. CDR1 and CDR2 (germline): SGHVS, FQNEAQ. In DNA, the CDR3 is TGTGCCAGCAGCTTAGGGACCGCAGATACGCAGTATTTT. Amino acid sequence: CASSLGTADTQYF.